This TCR beta chain was identified in a study of human T cells and chemical hapten exposure. Study-wide findings and caveats: No alteration of TCRs above 1 in 1000 frequency was seen with DPC sensitization.

Sample time point: patch test 1, 2 weeks after DPC sensitization. The treatment here: therapeutic diphenylcyclopropenone sensitization with weekly scalp DPC. Notes on this clonotype: The antigen is unknown.

Original processing notes: The number of TCRs in each sample had a median of 95,638 and spanned about 23,224 to 690,600. One entry per CDR3 protein, called by TCRdb with MiXCR from the RACE reads. These V and J calls are TCRdb output, not the study's own analysis. The data hold some 200,000 distinct CDR3 sequences, with about 20% observed a single time. The germline V gene encodes CDR1 MGHRA and CDR2 YSYEKL. CDR3 length: 15 amino acids. Unmatched junction bases numbered 11, after V lost 3 bases and J lost 10 bases. This clonotype was sampled from a woman aged 45-60 years with alopecia areata. Some clones in this sample may be carry-over from other donors' samples. The sequences come from whole blood, collected in connection with sensitization to the hapten diphenylcyclopropenone (DPC). J is TRBJ2-1 and V is TRBV4-1; TRBD2 matches at 8 bases. CDR3 DNA: TGCGCCAGCAGCCACCGGGCGGGAGGAGTAGGAGAGCAGTTCTTC. It translates to CASSHRAGGVGEQFF.